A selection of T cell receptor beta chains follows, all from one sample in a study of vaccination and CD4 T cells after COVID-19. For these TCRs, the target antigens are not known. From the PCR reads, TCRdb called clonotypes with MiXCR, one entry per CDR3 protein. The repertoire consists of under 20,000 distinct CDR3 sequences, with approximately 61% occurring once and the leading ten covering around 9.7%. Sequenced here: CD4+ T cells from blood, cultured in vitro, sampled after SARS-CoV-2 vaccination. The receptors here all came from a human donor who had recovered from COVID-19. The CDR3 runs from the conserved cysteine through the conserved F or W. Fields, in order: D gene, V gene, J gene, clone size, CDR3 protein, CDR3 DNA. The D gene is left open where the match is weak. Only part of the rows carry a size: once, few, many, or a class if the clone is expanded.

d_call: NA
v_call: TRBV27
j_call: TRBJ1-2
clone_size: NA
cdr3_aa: CASSRIANYGYTF
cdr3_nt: TGTGCCAGCAGCCGGATAGCTAACTATGGCTACACCTTC

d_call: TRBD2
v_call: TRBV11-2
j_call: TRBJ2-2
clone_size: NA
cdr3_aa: CASTPTLIAGGVGELFF
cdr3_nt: TGTGCCAGCACCCCAACACTAATAGCGGGAGGGGTAGGGGAGCTGTTTTTT

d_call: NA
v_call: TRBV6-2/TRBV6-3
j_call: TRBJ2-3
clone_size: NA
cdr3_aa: CASSHPLRRRAVVDTQYF
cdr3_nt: TGTGCCAGCAGTCACCCCCTCCGGAGGCGGGCGGTGGTAGATACGCAGTATTTT

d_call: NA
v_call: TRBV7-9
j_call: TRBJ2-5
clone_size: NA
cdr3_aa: CASSLNRGFQETQYF
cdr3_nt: TGTGCCAGCAGCTTAAATCGGGGGTTCCAAGAGACCCAGTACTTC

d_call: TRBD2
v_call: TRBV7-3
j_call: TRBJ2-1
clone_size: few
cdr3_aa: CASSLAGGLLYNEQFF
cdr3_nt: TGTGCCAGCAGCTTAGCGGGGGGTCTCCTCTACAATGAGCAGTTCTTC

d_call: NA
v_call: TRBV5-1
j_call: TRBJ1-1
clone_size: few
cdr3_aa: CASSRVMNTEAFF
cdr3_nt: TGCGCCAGCAGCAGGGTCATGAACACTGAAGCTTTCTTT

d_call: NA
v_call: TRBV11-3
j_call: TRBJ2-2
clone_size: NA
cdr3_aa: CASSFQGPGELFF
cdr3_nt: TGTGCCAGCAGCTTTCAGGGTCCCGGGGAGCTGTTTTTT

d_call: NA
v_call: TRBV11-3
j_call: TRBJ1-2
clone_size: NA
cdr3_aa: CASSRDTVAVTF
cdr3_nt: TGTGCCAGCAGTCGGGACACGGTGGCAGTCACCTTC

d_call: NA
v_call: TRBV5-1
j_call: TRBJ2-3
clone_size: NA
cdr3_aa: CASSLGGPGTDTQYF
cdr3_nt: TGCGCCAGCAGCTTGGGAGGGCCGGGCACAGATACGCAGTATTTT

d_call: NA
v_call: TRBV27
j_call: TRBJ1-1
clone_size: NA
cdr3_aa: CASSFIGRNTEAFF
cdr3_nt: TGTGCCAGCAGTTTTATCGGTAGGAACACTGAAGCTTTCTTT

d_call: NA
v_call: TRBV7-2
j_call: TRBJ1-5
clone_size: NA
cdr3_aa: CASSLVSDQPQHF
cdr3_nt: TGTGCCAGCAGCTTAGTTTCGGATCAGCCCCAGCATTTT

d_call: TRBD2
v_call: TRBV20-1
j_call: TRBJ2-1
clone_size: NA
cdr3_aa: CSAREALAGGRYNEQFF
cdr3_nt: TGCAGTGCTAGAGAGGCCCTAGCGGGAGGTCGGTACAATGAGCAGTTCTTC

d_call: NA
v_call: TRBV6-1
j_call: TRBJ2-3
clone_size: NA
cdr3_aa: CASRRGALSTDTQYF
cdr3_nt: TGTGCCAGCAGACGGGGGGCTCTTAGCACAGATACGCAGTATTTT

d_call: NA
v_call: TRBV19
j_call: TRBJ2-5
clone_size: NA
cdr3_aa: CASSIPSQETQYF
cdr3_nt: TGTGCCAGTAGTATACCCAGTCAAGAGACCCAGTACTTC

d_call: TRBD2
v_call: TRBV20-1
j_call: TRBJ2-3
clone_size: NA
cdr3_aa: CSARDLAGDPDTQYF
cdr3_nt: TGCAGTGCTAGAGATCTAGCGGGAGACCCAGATACGCAGTATTTT

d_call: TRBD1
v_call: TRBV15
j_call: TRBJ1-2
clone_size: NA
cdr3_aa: CATSRVTRDRNYGYTF
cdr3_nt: TGTGCCACCAGCAGAGTGACCCGGGACAGGAACTATGGCTACACCTTC

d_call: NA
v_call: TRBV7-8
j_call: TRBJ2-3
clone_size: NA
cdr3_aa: CASSPTTQADTQYF
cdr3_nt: TGTGCCAGCAGCCCTACTACGCAGGCAGATACGCAGTATTTT

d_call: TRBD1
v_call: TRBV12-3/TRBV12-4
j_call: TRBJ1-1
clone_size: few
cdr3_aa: CASSLVGTAGTEAFF
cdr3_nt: TGTGCCAGCAGCCTGGTTGGGACAGCCGGCACTGAAGCTTTCTTT

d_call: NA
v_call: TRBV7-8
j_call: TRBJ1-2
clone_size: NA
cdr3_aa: CASSPMPANYGYTF
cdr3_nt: TGTGCCAGCAGCCCAATGCCAGCCAACTATGGCTACACCTTC

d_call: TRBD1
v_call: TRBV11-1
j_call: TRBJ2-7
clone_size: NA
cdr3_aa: CASSQRQGAYEQYF
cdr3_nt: TGTGCCAGCAGCCAGAGACAGGGGGCCTACGAGCAGTACTTC

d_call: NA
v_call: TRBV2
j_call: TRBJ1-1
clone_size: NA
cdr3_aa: CASSGRQGTEAFF
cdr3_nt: TGTGCCAGCAGTGGTCGGCAGGGGACTGAAGCTTTCTTT

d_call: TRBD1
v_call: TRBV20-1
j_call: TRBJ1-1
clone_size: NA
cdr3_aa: CSARQGAGNTEAFF
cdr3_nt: TGCAGTGCTAGACAGGGGGCGGGGAACACTGAAGCTTTCTTT

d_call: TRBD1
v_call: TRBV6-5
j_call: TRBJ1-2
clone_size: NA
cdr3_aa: CASSYSTSTGSDGYTF
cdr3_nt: TGTGCCAGCAGTTACTCCACCTCGACAGGGAGCGATGGCTACACCTTC

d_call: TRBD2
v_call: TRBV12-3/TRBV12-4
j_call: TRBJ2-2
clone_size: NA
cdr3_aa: CASGRGVTGELFF
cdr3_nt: TGTGCCAGCGGGCGGGGGGTCACCGGGGAGCTGTTTTTT

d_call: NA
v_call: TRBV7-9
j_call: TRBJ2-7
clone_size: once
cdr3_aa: CASSLAHRGIDEQYF
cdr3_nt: TGTGCCAGCAGCTTAGCGCATAGGGGGATCGACGAGCAGTACTTC

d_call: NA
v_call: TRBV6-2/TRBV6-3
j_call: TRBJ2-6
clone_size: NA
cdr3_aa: CASSNGGSSGANVLTF
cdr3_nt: TGTGCCAGCAGCAACGGGGGTAGCTCTGGGGCCAACGTCCTGACTTTC

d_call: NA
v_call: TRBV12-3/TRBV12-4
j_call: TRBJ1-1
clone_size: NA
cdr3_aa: CASSMITGLFSTEAFF
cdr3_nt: TGTGCCAGCAGCATGATAACAGGCCTGTTTTCCACTGAAGCTTTCTTT

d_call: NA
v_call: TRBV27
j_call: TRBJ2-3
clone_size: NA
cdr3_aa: CASSPRGYLDTQYF
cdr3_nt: TGTGCCAGCAGTCCCCGAGGGTATTTAGATACGCAGTATTTT

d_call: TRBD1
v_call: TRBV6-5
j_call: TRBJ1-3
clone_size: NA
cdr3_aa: CASSYNGQGSSGNTIYF
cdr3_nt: TGTGCCAGCAGTTACAACGGACAGGGCTCCTCTGGAAACACCATATATTTT

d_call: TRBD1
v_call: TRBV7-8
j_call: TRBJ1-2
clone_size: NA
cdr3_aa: CASSLSRTGEKSYGYTF
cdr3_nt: TGTGCCAGCAGCTTAAGCCGGACAGGGGAGAAAAGCTATGGCTACACCTTC

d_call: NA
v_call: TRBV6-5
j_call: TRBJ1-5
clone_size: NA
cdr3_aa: CASSYGSGRNRPQHF
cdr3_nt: TGTGCCAGCAGTTACGGATCGGGCCGCAATCGGCCCCAGCATTTT

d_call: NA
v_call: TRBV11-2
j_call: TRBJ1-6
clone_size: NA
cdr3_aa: CASSLVRGAGNSPLHF
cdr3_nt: TGTGCCAGCAGCTTAGTGCGGGGGGCGGGGAATTCACCCCTCCACTTT

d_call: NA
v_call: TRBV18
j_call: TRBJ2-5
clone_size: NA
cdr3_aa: CASSPQGQETQYF
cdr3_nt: TGTGCCAGCTCACCACAGGGTCAAGAGACCCAGTACTTC